This is a list of T cell receptor beta chains from one sample in a study of siplizumab effects on memory and regulatory T cells. The method was immunoSEQ multiplex PCR; TCRdb's version includes in-frame clones alone and lacks a portion of them. The table has over 60,000 clones, roughly nine tenths seen once; the top ten hold approximately 30%. Sequencing was carried out using CD8+ T cells sorted from blood. The receptors were gathered from a human donor in good health. Both conserved end residues are part of each CDR3. D genes are given only for firm matches. Size tells how often a clone was seen (once, few, many) or the class of an expanded clone, and some rows leave it out.

TRBV6-6	TRBD2	.	TRBJ2-2	CATDLAGGVAGELFF	TGTGCCACCGATTTAGCGGGGGGAGTGGCCGGGGAGCTGTTTTTT
TRBV19	.	.	TRBJ2-7	CASSFGSASYEQYF	TGTGCCAGTAGTTTCGGCAGCGCATCCTACGAGCAGTACTTC
TRBV19	.	few	TRBJ2-3	CASSTDTTDTQYF	TGTGCCAGTAGTACCGATACAACAGATACGCAGTATTTT
TRBV19	TRBD1	.	TRBJ2-7	CASSPGTVGYEQYF	TGTGCCAGTAGTCCCGGGACAGTCGGGTACGAGCAGTACTTC
TRBV9	.	.	TRBJ2-1	CASTLGGGGEQFF	TGTGCCAGCACCCTAGGAGGGGGTGGTGAGCAGTTCTTC
TRBV27	.	.	TRBJ1-2	CASSYDGNYGYTF	TGTGCCAGCAGTTACGACGGAAACTATGGCTACACCTTC
TRBV7-9	.	.	TRBJ1-1	CASSLDPINMNTEAFF	TGTGCCAGCAGCTTAGACCCGATCAACATGAACACTGAAGCTTTCTTT
TRBV10-1	.	.	TRBJ2-7	CASSERRRMAYEQYF	TGCGCCAGCAGTGAGCGGCGCCGTATGGCCTACGAGCAGTACTTC
TRBV10-3	TRBD1	.	TRBJ1-3	CAISETRDRGHPLPGNTIYF	TGTGCCATCAGCGAGACCCGGGACAGGGGCCACCCCTTACCTGGAAACACCATATATTTT
TRBV6-1	TRBD2	.	TRBJ2-1	CASSESLAGYNEQFF	TGTGCCAGCAGTGAGAGTCTAGCGGGTTACAATGAGCAGTTCTTC
TRBV27	TRBD1	.	TRBJ1-5	CASSNQGAGQPQHF	TGTGCCAGCAGTAACCAGGGGGCTGGTCAGCCCCAGCATTTT
TRBV27	TRBD2	.	TRBJ2-3	CASSQGLGSYTDTQYF	TGTGCCAGCAGTCAGGGACTAGGTTCCTACACAGATACGCAGTATTTT
TRBV30	.	medium-sized	TRBJ1-5	CAWSHTGNIQPQHF	TGTGCCTGGAGTCATACAGGGAATATACAGCCCCAGCATTTT
TRBV7-9	.	.	TRBJ1-1	CASSFSNVEAFF	TGTGCCAGCAGCTTTTCGAACGTTGAAGCTTTCTTT
TRBV5-1	.	.	TRBJ2-2	CASSPMGAAGELFF	TGCGCCAGCAGCCCTATGGGGGCTGCCGGGGAGCTGTTTTTT
TRBV6-5	.	once	TRBJ2-7	CASSPEGPLSGEQYF	TGTGCCAGCAGCCCCGAAGGACCGCTGTCTGGCGAGCAGTACTTC
TRBV5-5	.	.	TRBJ2-5	CASSFWGMWGETQYF	TGTGCCAGCAGCTTTTGGGGGATGTGGGGAGAGACCCAGTACTTC
TRBV4-1	.	.	TRBJ2-5	CASSQHRGAKETQYF	TGCGCCAGCAGCCAACACCGGGGAGCGAAAGAGACCCAGTACTTC